The 9 T cell receptor beta chains below come from one sample, sequenced in a study of identical twins. TCRdb itself ran the 5' RACE reads through MiXCR, one entry per CDR3 protein. Of 210,000 or so distinct CDR3 sequences in the sample, less than 8% were seen once. These sequences were also reported in another study, on yellow fever vaccine responses in identical twins.

Sequenced material: memory (CD45RO+) T cells sorted from blood. Receptors were obtained from a woman between 18 and 29 years old in good health.

The gene calls are TRBV19 and TRBJ2-7; 10 bases fit TRBD2. Germline V CDR1 and CDR2: LNHDA, SQIVND (reference sequence). This CDR3 region has 15 residues. Losses at the gene ends were 3 bases for V and 1 base for J; bases not matched to a gene: 3. CDR3 DNA: TGTGCCAGTAGTATGGCAGCGGGAGGGTCCTACGAGCAGTACTTC. This gives the protein CASSMAAGGSYEQYF.

Note on this clonotype: A much more abundant neighbour one base away suggests this may be a read error. This sequence joins TRBV14 and TRBJ2-7; tentative D call: TRBD1 (6 bases). The CDR3 runs 14 residues. Germline CDR1 and CDR2: SGHDN and FVKESK. V dropped 7 bases and J dropped 7 bases, with 20 bases sitting between them. The CDR3: CASNSSTGWREQYF. The CDR3 nucleotides read TGTGCCAGCAACTCCTCGACAGGTTGGAGGGAGCAGTACTTC. Full variable domain (outside the CDR3, taken from reference TRBV14 and TRBJ2-7): EAGVTQFPSHSVIEKGQTVTLRCDPISGHDNLYWYRRVMGKEIKFLLHFVKESKQDESGMPNNRFLAERTGGTYSTLKVQPAELEDSGVYFCASNSSTGWREQYFGPGTRLTVT.

The CDR3: CSARSLAGPNNEQFF. In nucleotides, the CDR3 is TGCAGTGCTAGAAGTCTAGCGGGCCCAAACAATGAGCAGTTCTTC. V gene TRBV20-1 combines with J gene TRBJ2-1; 8 positions agree with TRBD2. With 2 bases clipped from V and 5 bases from J, the junction kept 8 bases outside the gene matches. Germline V CDR1 and CDR2: DFQATT, SNEGSKA (reference sequence). The CDR3 consists of 15 residues.

This clonotype occurred many times. This rearrangement joins TRBV6-2 or TRBV6-3 to TRBJ2-3, with D unresolved. Germline loops: CDR1 MNHEY, CDR2 SVGEGT. V was trimmed by 6 bases and J by 1 base, leaving 11 bases between them. This CDR3 has 14 amino acids. The CDR3 sequence: CASRVDMGTDTQYF. The DNA of the CDR3 is TGTGCCAGCAGAGTCGACATGGGCACAGATACGCAGTATTTT.

This clonotype occurred many times. V usage is TRBV28 and J usage is TRBJ1-2; TRBD1 matches 8 bases. Germline loops: CDR1 MDHEN, CDR2 SYDVKM. This CDR3 has 16 residues. V shed 2 bases and J 2 bases; nucleotides not matched to a gene: 7. The CDR3 nucleotides are TGTGCCAGCAGTTTAGGAACTCGACAGGGGAACTATGGCTACACCTTC. This gives the protein CASSLGTRQGNYGYTF.

The chain has TRBV5-1 and TRBJ2-1, with 8 bases fitting TRBD2. This CDR3 has 16 amino acids. The V gene's germline CDR1 is SGHRS and CDR2 YFSETQ. With 2 bases clipped from V and 4 bases from J, the junction kept 8 bases outside the gene matches. CDR3 sequence reads: CASSLDLAGFYNEQFF. CDR3 DNA sequence: TGCGCCAGCAGCTTAGACCTAGCGGGCTTTTACAATGAGCAGTTCTTC.

This clonotype was detected many times. This sequence joins TRBV5-4 and TRBJ1-1; D perhaps matches TRBD1 (5 bases). The CDR3 loop spans 12 amino acids. Germline V gene lookup returns CDR1 SGHNT and CDR2 YYREEE (reference sequence). V was trimmed by 1 base and J by 8 bases, leaving 9 bases between them. CDR3 sequence: CASSLIGEEAFF. The CDR3 nucleotides are TGTGCCAGCAGCTTGATAGGGGAGGAAGCTTTCTTT.

This clonotype was found a few times. This rearrangement joins TRBV25-1 to TRBJ2-1; 7 bases map to TRBD1. With 5 bases clipped from V and 7 bases from J, the junction kept 17 bases outside the gene matches. The CDR3 extends over 17 amino acids. Germline assignment: CDR1 MGHDK and CDR2 SYGVNS. CDR3 protein: CASSPGAGRSRGNEQFF. The CDR3 DNA reads as TGTGCCAGCAGTCCCGGGGCGGGCCGGAGCAGGGGGAATGAGCAGTTCTTC.

This clonotype appeared a few times. V usage is TRBV24-1 and J usage is TRBJ2-7; TRBD1 might be the D (6 bases). The V gene's germline CDR1 is KGHDR and CDR2 SFDVKD. V lost 5 bases and J lost 0, with 10 bases in between. The CDR3 contains 14 residues. The CDR3 DNA reads TGTGCCACCAGTGCCGGGACAAGCTCCTACGAGCAGTACTTC. This sequence encodes CATSAGTSSYEQYF.